A selection of T cell receptor beta chains follows, all from one sample in a study of T cell repertoires in cytomegalovirus infection. Their antigen targets remain unknown. TCRdb re-analysed the reads in MiXCR, keeping a single row per CDR3 protein. Altogether approximately 470,000 distinct CDR3 sequences are present, roughly 42% being singletons, with the ten largest covering about 41%. This specimen consisted of cultured PBMCs, obtained from culture after CMV antigen stimulation. These receptors were taken from a human donor in good health (CMV status not recorded). Some clones in this sample may be carry-over from other donors' samples. Both conserved end residues are part of each CDR3. A D gene is named only where the DNA matches it firmly. The size entry is marked missing in some rows and otherwise reads once, few, many or a size class.

V,D,size,J,DNA,CDR3
TRBV27,-,-,TRBJ1-5,TGTGCCAGCAGCACCTTCGCCGTCCCCAGCAATCAGCCCCAGCATTTT,CASSTFAVPSNQPQHF
TRBV7-8,-,many,TRBJ2-7,TGTGCCAGCAGCTCAGACCCCTACGAGCAGTACTTC,CASSSDPYEQYF
TRBV20-1,-,once,TRBJ1-1,TGCAGTGCTCGAAGGGGGGGGGAAGCTTTCTTT,CSARRGGEAFF
TRBV7-9,TRBD2,-,TRBJ2-1,TGTGCCAGCAGCCCCGGGGGGGGGATAAACAATGAGCAGTTCTTC,CASSPGGGINNEQFF
TRBV6-2/TRBV6-3,TRBD2,-,TRBJ2-1,TGTGCCAGCAGTTACCCGGGGGGAGGGAGGGATGAGCAGTTCTTC,CASSYPGGGRDEQFF
TRBV6-5,TRBD1,-,TRBJ2-2,TGTGCCAGTAGTGGACAGGGCCGGGGCGGGGAGCTGTTTTTT,CASSGQGRGGELFF
TRBV4-2,-,-,TRBJ2-7,TGTGCCAGCAGCCAACTGTCGGGATCCCCCTACGAGCAGTACTTC,CASSQLSGSPYEQYF
TRBV7-2,TRBD1,-,TRBJ1-3,TGTGCCAGCAGTCCACCCAGGGGGATCTCTGGAAACACCATATATTTT,CASSPPRGISGNTIYF
TRBV7-2,-,few,TRBJ2-5,TGTGCCAGCAGCTCCGGGGAATCCACAGAGACCCAGTACTTC,CASSSGESTETQYF
TRBV5-5,-,-,TRBJ2-1,TGTGCCAGCAGCTTGGAGTGGCAGGGGTGGAATGAGCAGTTCTTC,CASSLEWQGWNEQFF
TRBV7-9,TRBD1,-,TRBJ2-3,TGTGCCAGCCTTACGACAGGGGGCAACACAGATACGCAGTATTTT,CASLTTGGNTDTQYF
TRBV12-3/TRBV12-4,-,-,TRBJ2-7,TGTGCCAGCAGTCCCCAGGGCCTAGCGAGATACGAGCAGTACTTC,CASSPQGLARYEQYF
TRBV6-6,-,few,TRBJ1-1,TGTGCCAGCAGTTACTCGGGCAGCTCCAGGGACACTGAAGCTTTCTTT,CASSYSGSSRDTEAFF
TRBV6-1,TRBD1,-,TRBJ2-3,TGTGCCAGCAGTCCTTGGACAGGAAAGATTGCAGATACGCAGTATTTT,CASSPWTGKIADTQYF
TRBV4-2,-,-,TRBJ1-3,TGTGCCAGCAGCCACGAGGGTGGAAACACCATATATTTT,CASSHEGGNTIYF
TRBV7-9,TRBD1,few,TRBJ1-2,TGTGCCAGCAGCTCCACAGGGGACGGGCATGGCTACACCTTC,CASSSTGDGHGYTF
TRBV6-2/TRBV6-3,-,-,TRBJ2-4,TGTGCCAGCAGTTACCCAGGGCGGATCCAAAACATTCAGTACTTC,CASSYPGRIQNIQYF
TRBV10-3,-,-,TRBJ1-2,TGTGCCATCAGTGAGTCGGCCCGGGATGGCTACACCTTC,CAISESARDGYTF
TRBV7-2,-,few,TRBJ2-3,TGTGCCAGCAGCCAACAGGGTAGTGCAGATACGCAGTATTTT,CASSQQGSADTQYF
TRBV20-1,-,-,TRBJ2-7,TGCAGTGCTAGAGATTCCAGGACCTACGAGCAGTACTTC,CSARDSRTYEQYF
TRBV6-1,-,-,TRBJ2-7,TGTGCCAGCAGTTTCACAGGGTTAGGCAACGAGCAGTACTTC,CASSFTGLGNEQYF
TRBV6-6,-,-,TRBJ1-1,TGTGCCAGCTCCCAGGGACTTGGCACTGAAGCTTTCTTT,CASSQGLGTEAFF
TRBV4-1,-,few,TRBJ2-3,TGCGCCAGCAGCCAAGGTAGAACAGATACGCAGTATTTT,CASSQGRTDTQYF
TRBV6-1,TRBD2,-,TRBJ2-2,TGTGCCGGGGGGGAGGGTCGGCGACTAGCGGGAGCGACCGGGGAGCTGTTTTTT,CAGGEGRRLAGATGELFF
TRBV30,-,-,TRBJ2-3,TGTGCCTGGAGGCCTCTACGGGGTACGCAGTATTTT,CAWRPLRGTQYF
TRBV9,-,-,TRBJ2-7,TGTGCCAGCAGCCCGCCGGGACATAGCTACGAGCAGTACTTC,CASSPPGHSYEQYF
TRBV5-4,TRBD1,-,TRBJ1-2,TGTGCCAGCAGCTTGGCCGTGACAGGGATCGGCTACACCTTC,CASSLAVTGIGYTF
TRBV28,TRBD2,-,TRBJ2-7,TGTGCCAGCAGTTGGGCGACGTGGGTAGCGGGACTGGACGAGCAGTACTTC,CASSWATWVAGLDEQYF
TRBV12-3/TRBV12-4,TRBD2,few,TRBJ2-3,TGTGCCAGCAGCCGACTAGCGGGAGATACGCAGTATTTT,CASSRLAGDTQYF
TRBV7-2,TRBD2,-,TRBJ2-1,TGTGCCAGCGGCGGGGGGGCCTCGGCTGAGCAGTTCTTC,CASGGGASAEQFF
TRBV6-2/TRBV6-3,-,-,TRBJ2-1,TGTGCCAGCAGTTTGCAGGCCCCTTACAATGAGCAGTTCTTC,CASSLQAPYNEQFF
TRBV7-2,TRBD1,-,TRBJ2-7,TGTGCCAGCAGCCAGGACAGGGACGGCGAGCAGTACTTC,CASSQDRDGEQYF
TRBV7-2,TRBD1,-,TRBJ2-4,TGTGCCAGCAGCGCAGGACAGGGTGACATTCAGTACTTC,CASSAGQGDIQYF
TRBV18,-,-,TRBJ2-3,TGTGCCAGCTCCCCGCCCTCGGGGGGCCGGTATACGCAGTATTTT,CASSPPSGGRYTQYF
TRBV7-8,-,many,TRBJ1-1,TGTGCCAGCAGCTTCACCTCAGGGGTTGGCACTGAAGCTTTCTTT,CASSFTSGVGTEAFF
TRBV5-4,-,-,TRBJ1-2,TGTGCCAGCAGCTCCCCAACGGAAGGGGCAGATGGCTACACCTTC,CASSSPTEGADGYTF
TRBV7-8,TRBD1,few,TRBJ1-1,TGTGCCAGCAGCTTAGCGACAGGGGGTGAAGCTTTCTTT,CASSLATGGEAFF
TRBV7-9,-,-,TRBJ1-5,TGTGCCAGCAGCTCTGCCCGACGGGGCAGCAATCAGCCCCAGCATTTT,CASSSARRGSNQPQHF
TRBV7-9,TRBD1,-,TRBJ1-4,TGTGCCAGCAGCCCCTGGGGACAGCCGACCACTACTAATGAAAAACTGTTTTTT,CASSPWGQPTTTNEKLFF
TRBV7-2,-,-,TRBJ1-2,TGTGCCAGCAGCTTAGCTGGAGGGGCAATCTATGGCTACACCTTC,CASSLAGGAIYGYTF
TRBV2,-,few,TRBJ1-5,TGTGCCAGCAGTGGGGACCCACCGCCCCAGCATTTT,CASSGDPPPQHF
TRBV7-2,TRBD1,-,TRBJ1-4,TGTGCCAGCAGCCCTACCCGGGACAGGGCATGGGAAAAACTGTTTTTT,CASSPTRDRAWEKLFF
TRBV7-2,TRBD2,-,TRBJ2-3,TGTGCCAGCAGCCAGAATGGACTAGCGGGAGGGGCCACAGATACGCAGTATTTT,CASSQNGLAGGATDTQYF
TRBV6-5,TRBD1,few,TRBJ2-3,TGTGCCAGCAGTTACGGAGACAGGGGGGATAACACAGATACGCAGTATTTT,CASSYGDRGDNTDTQYF
TRBV12-3/TRBV12-4,-,-,TRBJ1-2,TGTGCCAGCACCCGGGGGGGGACCTACTATGGCTACACCTTC,CASTRGGTYYGYTF
TRBV19,TRBD2,-,TRBJ2-2,TGTGCCAGCGGACTAGTCATCGGGGAGCTGTTTTTT,CASGLVIGELFF
TRBV6-8,-,-,TRBJ2-7,TGTGCCGGATCAGACCTCTCCGCCTACGAGCAGTACTTC,CAGSDLSAYEQYF
TRBV12-3/TRBV12-4,TRBD2,many,TRBJ2-7,TGTGCCAGCAGTTTTGGGCTAGCGGGGGGATACGAGCAGTACTTC,CASSFGLAGGYEQYF